These 13 T cell receptor beta chains were all obtained from the same sample, sequenced in a study of T cells in Graves' hyperthyroidism and ophthalmopathy. It was RNA transcripts that yielded the amplified TCR beta CDR3 regions. The primer set for the first-round RT-PCR of the TCR CDR3 was HTBI. TCRdb reprocessed the multiplex PCR reads with MiXCR, giving one entry per CDR3 protein. The sample contains 750,000 to 950,000 distinct CDR3 sequences, 38% of which appear only once. The sample comprised blood. The receptor source for this set is a man in his late teens or twenties with Graves' hyperthyroidism.

The chain couples TRBV19 to TRBJ2-2; unclear D gene. This CDR3 spans 14 amino acids. Trimming cost V 9 bases and J 5 bases, with 16 bases left between them. The germline V gene has CDR1 LNHDA and CDR2 SQIVND (reference sequence). CDR3 nucleotides: TGTGCCAGCCACGACAAGTTCGAGACCGGGGAGCTGTTTTTT. This codes for CASHDKFETGELFF.

This chain links TRBV12-3 or TRBV12-4 with TRBJ2-6, with 10 nucleotides matching TRBD1. V lost 5 bases, J lost 2 bases, and 3 bases stayed unmatched. The CDR3 is made up of 16 amino acids. As DNA, the CDR3 is TGTGCCAGCAGTACCGACAGGGGGCCTGGGGCCAACGTCCTGACTTTC. Encoded protein: CASSTDRGPGANVLTF.

This chain connects TRBV12-3 or TRBV12-4 to TRBJ1-6; maybe TRBD1 (5 bases). Trimming removed 6 bases at V and 13 bases at J, with 13 bases between. This CDR3 has 12 residues. CDR3 sequence: CASSQGNQPLHF. The CDR3 DNA follows: TGTGCCAGCAGCCAGGGAAATCAGCCCCTCCACTTT.

Turning to this clonotype: At one boundary the junction diverges from the germline segment, which might be a read error. V usage is TRBV2 and J usage is TRBJ1-1; 9 bases line up with TRBD1. Germline CDR1 reads SNHLY; CDR2 reads FYNNEI. CDR3 length: 16 residues. The chain's CDR3 is CASNEVMGQGNTEAFF. CDR3 coding DNA: TGTGCCAGCAATGAAGTTATGGGACAGGGGAACACTGAAGCTTTCTTT.

This clonotype was counted at least ten times. The chain carries TRBV15 and TRBJ1-1; no definite D call. This CDR3 contains 13 residues. Germline lookup yields CDR1 LNHNV and CDR2 YYDKDF (reference sequence). V dropped 1 base and J dropped 8 bases, with 11 bases sitting between them. CDR3 bases: TGTGCCACCAGCAGAGTGAATGAGGGAGAAGCTTTCTTT. Amino acids: CATSRVNEGEAFF. The whole variable domain, remainder taken from reference TRBV15 and TRBJ1-1, is DAMVIQNPRYQVTQFGKPVTLSCSQTLNHNVMYWYQQKSSQAPKLLFHYYDKDFNNEADTPDNFQSRRPNTSFCFLDIRSPGLGDTAMYLCATSRVNEGEAFFGQGTRLTVV.

The CDR3 here is CASSQGNRGTYGYTF. CDR3 coding DNA: TGTGCCAGCAGCCAAGGAAACAGGGGGACCTATGGCTACACCTTC. The chain is built from TRBV4-2 and TRBJ1-2, with 8 nucleotides matching TRBD1. Germline CDR1 LGHNA, CDR2 YNFKEQ. The V and J ends lost 1 base and 4 bases, in that order; junction bases with no gene match: 5. The CDR3 is made up of 15 amino acids.

This clonotype appeared a few times. The chain links TRBV10-3 to TRBJ1-6; no firm D call. This CDR3 comprises 14 residues. The germline V gene has CDR1 ENHRY and CDR2 SYGVKD. The germline V and J ends were trimmed by 2 bases and 8 bases, with 10 bases remaining between them. CDR3 DNA sequence: TGTGCCATCAGTGAGAAGAGGGCTGATTCACCCCTCCACTTT. Translation gives CAISEKRADSPLHF.

This clonotype was counted many times. The chain carries TRBV7-9 and TRBJ1-3; D gene uncertain. Deletions cut 1 base from V and 7 bases from J, with 8 bases between. Germline V lookup: CDR1 SEHNR, CDR2 FQNEAQ (reference sequence). The CDR3 has 13 residues. The CDR3 spells CASSLVELNTIYF. The DNA for the CDR3 is TGTGCCAGCAGCTTAGTAGAACTCAACACCATATATTTT.

The rearrangement joins TRBV5-1 to TRBJ1-1, with D possibly TRBD1 on 6 matching bases. The CDR3 covers 14 residues. Germline V lookup: CDR1 SGHRS, CDR2 YFSETQ. V lost 5 bases, J lost 4 bases, and 15 bases lay in between. The CDR3 reads CASSPPQGFTEAFF. The DNA for the CDR3 is TGCGCCAGCAGTCCACCTCAGGGGTTCACTGAAGCTTTCTTT.

This clonotype appeared many times. The rearrangement links TRBV24-1 to TRBJ2-5; D is possibly TRBD1 (5 bases). The V and J ends lost 3 bases and 2 bases respectively, with 18 bases between them. The V gene's germline CDR1 is KGHDR and CDR2 SFDVKD. The CDR3 has 17 amino acids. The CDR3 is CATSDPQLQEPQETQYF. CDR3 DNA sequence: TGTGCCACCAGTGATCCCCAACTACAGGAGCCTCAAGAGACCCAGTACTTC.

The chain combines TRBV5-1 with TRBJ2-5; 7 nucleotides agree with TRBD2. Per the germline V gene, CDR1 is SGHRS and CDR2 is YFSETQ. This CDR3 comprises 14 residues. J lost 5 bases, V lost 3 bases, and 7 bases had no gene match. The DNA for the CDR3 is TGCGCCAGCAGCTGGGGGGGAGAAGCGGAGACCCAGTACTTC. It yields the protein CASSWGGEAETQYF.

This clonotype was seen only once. The chain combines TRBV5-1 with TRBJ2-5; D unresolved. V was cut by 4 bases and J by 2 bases, with 15 bases left in between. This CDR3 region has 15 residues. Per the germline V gene, CDR1 is SGHRS and CDR2 is YFSETQ. CDR3 amino acids: CASSPGGYLQETQYF. CDR3 sequence (DNA): TGCGCCAGCAGCCCTGGCGGCTACTTACAAGAGACCCAGTACTTC.

This chain connects TRBV9 to TRBJ2-7; 8 nucleotides align to TRBD2. After removal of 7 bases from V and 2 bases from J, the junction contained 8 bases not matched to a gene. Germline CDR1 reads SGDLS; CDR2 reads YYNGEE. CDR3 size: 14 residues. CDR3 protein: CASSPAGEAYEQYF. In DNA form, the CDR3 reads TGTGCCAGCTCACCAGCGGGGGAGGCCTACGAGCAGTACTTC.